This T cell receptor (beta chain) stems from a study of T cell responses to AZD1222 COVID-19 vaccine. Points from the study as a whole: Donors skewed white British and female; clonal diversity was possibly underestimated. Repertoires were collected only later (after the peak T cell response had occurred).

With respect to this clone: Its antigen remains unidentified.

This CDR3 is 15 amino acids long. Trimming stripped 0 bases from V and 8 bases from J, with 15 bases between. Per germline, CDR1 SGHNT and CDR2 YYREEE (reference sequence). Here immunoSEQ multiplex PCR was the method, and the copy in TCRdb shows in-frame clones only, minus some. The sample holds some 100,000 clones, roughly 87% seen once. This specimen consisted of peripheral blood, obtained on day 0 of AZD1222 vaccination. The source of this sequence is an adult in good health. The V call is TRBV5-4, the J call TRBJ2-1; D is unresolved. For the CDR3, the DNA is TGTGCCAGCAGCTTGGAAGTGGGCCCTTTTTATGAGCAGTTCTTC. It specifies CASSLEVGPFYEQFF.